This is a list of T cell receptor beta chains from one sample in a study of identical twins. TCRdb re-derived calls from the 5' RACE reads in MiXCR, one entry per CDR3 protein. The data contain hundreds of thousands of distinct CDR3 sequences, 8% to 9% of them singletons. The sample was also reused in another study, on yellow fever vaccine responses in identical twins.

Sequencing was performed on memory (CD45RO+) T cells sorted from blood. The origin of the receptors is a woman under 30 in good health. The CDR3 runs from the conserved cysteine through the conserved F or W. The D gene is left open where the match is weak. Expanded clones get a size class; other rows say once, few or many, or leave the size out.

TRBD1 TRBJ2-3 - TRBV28 CASSNEPGQGFVDTQYF TGTGCCAGCAGCAACGAGCCGGGACAGGGGTTTGTAGATACGCAGTATTTT
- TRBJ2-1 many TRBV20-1 CSASAGANEQFF TGCAGTGCTAGTGCAGGGGCCAATGAGCAGTTCTTC
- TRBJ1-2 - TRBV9 CASGSGLSYGYTF TGTGCCAGCGGTTCAGGGTTGTCCTATGGCTACACCTTC
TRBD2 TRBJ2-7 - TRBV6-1 CASRQGTSGLYEQYF TGTGCCAGCAGGCAGGGGACTAGCGGGTTGTACGAGCAGTACTTC
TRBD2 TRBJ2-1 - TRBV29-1 CSVRRLATNEQIF TGCAGCGTTCGTCGACTAGCGACAAATGAGCAGATCTTC
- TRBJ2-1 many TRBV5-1 CASSLVGGVSGEQFF TGCGCCAGCAGCTTGGTAGGGGGCGTTAGCGGTGAGCAGTTCTTC
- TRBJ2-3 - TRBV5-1 CASSRMVPRVDTQYF TGCGCCAGCAGCAGGATGGTCCCGCGTGTTGATACGCAGTATTTT
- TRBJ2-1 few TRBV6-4 CASSDSGQSSYNEQFF TGTGCCAGCAGTGACTCCGGACAGAGCTCCTACAATGAGCAGTTCTTC
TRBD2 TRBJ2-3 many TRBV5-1 CASSLGYLAGADTQYF TGCGCCAGCAGCTTGGGGTATCTAGCGGGAGCAGATACGCAGTATTTT
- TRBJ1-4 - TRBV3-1 CASSPEQARSSKKLFF TGTGCCAGCAGCCCAGAACAGGCCCGGTCTTCCAAAAAACTGTTTTTT
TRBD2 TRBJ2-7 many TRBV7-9 CASSARLAGSYEQYF TGTGCCAGCAGCGCCCGACTAGCGGGATCCTACGAGCAGTACTTC
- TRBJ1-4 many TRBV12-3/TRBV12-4 CASSLYPEKLFF TGTGCCAGCAGTTTATACCCGGAAAAACTGTTTTTT
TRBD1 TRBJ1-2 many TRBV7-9 CASSLSDRTHGYTF TGTGCCAGCAGCTTATCGGACAGGACCCATGGCTACACCTTC
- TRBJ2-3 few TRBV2 CASRGVLHTDTQYF TGTGCCAGCCGGGGCGTACTACACACAGATACGCAGTATTTT
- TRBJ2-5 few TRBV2 CASSQDQETQYF TGTGCCAGCAGTCAGGATCAAGAGACCCAGTACTTC
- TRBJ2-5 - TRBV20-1 CSARVGQETQYF TGCAGTGCTAGGGTCGGACAAGAGACCCAGTACTTC
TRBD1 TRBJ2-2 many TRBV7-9 CASSPGQADTGELFF TGTGCCAGCAGCCCGGGACAGGCGGACACCGGGGAGCTGTTTTTT
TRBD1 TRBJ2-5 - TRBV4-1 CASSQTPGTGETQYF TGCGCCAGCAGCCAGACCCCCGGGACAGGAGAGACCCAGTACTTC
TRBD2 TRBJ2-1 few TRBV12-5 CASGPREGRVYEQFF TGTGCTAGTGGTCCCCGGGAGGGCCGCGTCTATGAGCAGTTCTTC
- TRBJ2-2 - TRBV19 CASSAVITGELFF TGTGCCAGTAGTGCGGTGATCACCGGGGAGCTGTTTTTT
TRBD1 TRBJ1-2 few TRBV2 CASLYDRDTYGYTF TGTGCCAGCCTTTACGACAGGGACACCTATGGCTACACCTTC
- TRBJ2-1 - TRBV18 CASSPQVQGEFPFF TGTGCCAGCTCACCACAGGTGCAGGGAGAATTTCCGTTCTTC
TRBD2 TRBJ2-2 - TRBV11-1 CARGLAGAPSTGELFF TGTGCCAGGGGCCTAGCGGGAGCTCCCTCCACCGGGGAGCTGTTTTTT
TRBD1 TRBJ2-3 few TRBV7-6 CASSSRTGRDTQYF TGTGCCAGCAGCTCCCGGACAGGGAGGGATACGCAGTATTTT
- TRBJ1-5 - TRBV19 CASSPREKGNQPQHF TGTGCCAGTAGCCCCCGGGAGAAGGGCAATCAGCCCCAGCATTTT
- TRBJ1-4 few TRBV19 CASSIDRARGGEKLFF TGTGCCAGTAGTATAGATAGGGCCAGGGGCGGTGAAAAACTGTTTTTT
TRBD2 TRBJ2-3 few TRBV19 CASSSVAGVTTGTDTQYF TGTGCCAGTAGTAGTGTAGCGGGAGTTACCACTGGCACAGATACGCAGTATTTT
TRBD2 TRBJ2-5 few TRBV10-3 CAITPTGGNQETQYF TGTGCCATCACTCCCACGGGGGGGAACCAAGAGACCCAGTACTTC
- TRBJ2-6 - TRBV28 CASSPRGLGSGANVLTF TGTGCCAGCAGCCCCAGGGGTCTCGGCTCTGGGGCCAACGTCCTGACTTTC